Below are 9 T cell receptor beta chains sequenced from a single sample in a study of cytomegalovirus exposure and HLA in healthy donors. Method: immunoSEQ multiplex PCR; TCRdb's copy keeps in-frame clones and lacks some. The sample records 90,000 or so clones, 85% being singletons. Sequences were obtained from PBMCs. These receptors all come from a man aged 18-30 years in good health and CMV-seropositive.

The chain combines TRBV28 with TRBJ2-3; tentatively, D is TRBD2 (6 bases). This CDR3 spans 16 amino acids. Per the germline V gene, CDR1 is MDHEN and CDR2 is SYDVKM. V lost 5 bases and J lost 4, with 19 bases in between. CDR3 DNA sequence: TGTGCCAGCAGTGGGCTAGGCCCGGGCGGGGCAGATACGCAGTATTTT. As protein: CASSGLGPGGADTQYF.

The CDR3 sequence is CASSHRTASYGYTF. CDR3 in DNA: TGTGCCAGCTCACACCGGACAGCGTCCTATGGCTACACCTTC. V usage is TRBV18 and J usage is TRBJ1-2; D possibly corresponds to TRBD1 (6 bases). Germline-derived CDR1 and CDR2 are KGHSH and LQKENI. V was trimmed by 4 bases and J by 4 bases, leaving 13 bases between them. This CDR3 comprises 14 residues.

This chain uses TRBV5-1 with TRBJ2-5; possibly TRBD2 for D (5 bases). The CDR3 sequence is 13 residues long. V lost 1 base and J 4 bases, leaving 8 bases between the germline ends. The germline V gene encodes CDR1 SGHRS and CDR2 YFSETQ. CDR3 in DNA: TGCGCCAGCAGCTTGAGAGGAGGAGAGACCCAGTACTTC. Amino acids: CASSLRGGETQYF.

The gene calls are TRBV7-6 and TRBJ2-1; 8 positions match TRBD2. The germline gives CDR1 SGHVS, CDR2 FNYEAQ. The CDR3 extends over 14 amino acids. Trimming cost V 2 bases and J 10 bases; bases outside gene matches: 7. CDR3 loop: CASSLLTGGDEQFF. DNA of the CDR3: TGTGCCAGCAGCTTACTGACGGGGGGGGACGAGCAGTTCTTC.

The chain uses TRBV28 and TRBJ2-1; TRBD1 is a possible D gene (6 bases). The CDR3 is 12 residues long. Trimming shortened V by 9 bases and J by 8 bases, and 14 bases separated the two germline ends. Germline loops: CDR1 MDHEN, CDR2 SYDVKM. The CDR3 sequence: CASYREVDEQFF. CDR3 in DNA: TGTGCCAGTTACAGGGAAGTGGATGAGCAGTTCTTC.

The rearrangement links TRBV9 to TRBJ1-1; possibly TRBD1 for D (5 bases). Per the germline V gene, CDR1 is SGDLS and CDR2 is YYNGEE. This CDR3 is 16 amino acids long. Trimming pared 4 bases from V and 3 bases from J, leaving 19 bases between. The CDR3: CASSPRPGREDTEAFF. Here the CDR3 DNA reads TGTGCCAGCAGCCCCCGCCCAGGGCGGGAGGACACTGAAGCTTTCTTT.

V gene TRBV5-4 combines with J gene TRBJ2-3; 7 nucleotides match TRBD1. The CDR3 extends over 14 amino acids. The J segment lost 1 base and the V segment lost 3 bases, leaving 2 bases of the junction unmatched. Germline CDR1 SGHNT, CDR2 YYREEE (reference sequence). The CDR3 DNA is TGTGCCAGCAGCTCCCAGGGGGGCACAGATACGCAGTATTTT. It specifies CASSSQGGTDTQYF.

In its sample, this clone was seen once. The chain employs TRBV2 and TRBJ2-4, with 10 bases identical to TRBD1. The germline CDR1 and CDR2 sequences are SNHLY and FYNNEI. V shed 4 bases, J shed 6 bases, and the junction held 3 bases outside the gene matches. The CDR3 is 14 amino acids. CDR3 in DNA: TGTGCCAGCAGTGGAGGGACAGGGGTAAACATTCAGTACTTC. It codes for CASSGGTGVNIQYF.

The chain recombines TRBV19 with TRBJ2-2, with 11 bases identical to TRBD2. This CDR3 is 17 amino acids long. Per the germline V gene, CDR1 is LNHDA and CDR2 is SQIVND (reference sequence). V shed 5 bases, J shed 1 base, and the junction held 6 bases outside the gene matches. CDR3 sequence (DNA): TGTGCCAGTAGTTCCAGGACTAGCGGGTTGAACACCGGGGAGCTGTTTTTT. Protein: CASSSRTSGLNTGELFF. The complete variable domain, with remaining parts taken from reference TRBV19 and TRBJ2-2, reads DGGITQSPKYLFRKEGQNVTLSCEQNLNHDAMYWYRQDPGQGLRLIYYSQIVNDFQKGDIAEGYSVSREKKESFPLTVTSAQKNPTAFYLCASSSRTSGLNTGELFFGEGSRLTVL.